The TCR beta chain under discussion was sequenced for a study of cytomegalovirus exposure and HLA in healthy donors. The CDR3 extends over 14 amino acids. V was trimmed by 1 base and J by 7 bases, leaving 12 bases between them. Germline CDR1 is SGHDT and CDR2 is YYEEEE. Primers for the PCR totalled 60 Vbeta and 13 Jbeta. The protocol was immunoSEQ multiplex PCR, while the TCRdb copy is restricted to in-frame clones and leaves out a portion. The top ten hold 5.6% of the sample, which has about 150,000 clones, 75% to 85% seen once. The V call is TRBV5-6, the J call TRBJ2-1; weak D call: TRBD1 (5 bases). Sequenced sample: PBMCs. The TCR originated in a woman between 35 and 50 years old in good health and CMV-seropositive. The CDR3 region is CASSLWQGWNEQFF. The DNA of the CDR3 is TGTGCCAGCAGCTTGTGGCAGGGTTGGAATGAGCAGTTCTTC.